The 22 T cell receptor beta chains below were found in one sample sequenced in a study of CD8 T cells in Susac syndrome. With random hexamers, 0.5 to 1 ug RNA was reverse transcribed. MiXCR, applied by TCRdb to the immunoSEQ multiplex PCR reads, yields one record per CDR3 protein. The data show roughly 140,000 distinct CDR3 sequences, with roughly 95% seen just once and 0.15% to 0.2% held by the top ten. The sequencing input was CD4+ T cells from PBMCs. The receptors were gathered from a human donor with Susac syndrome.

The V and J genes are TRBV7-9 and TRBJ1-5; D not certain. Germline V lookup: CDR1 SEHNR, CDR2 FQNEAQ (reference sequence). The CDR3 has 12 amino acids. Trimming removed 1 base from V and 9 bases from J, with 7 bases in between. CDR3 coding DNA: TGTGCCAGCAGCTTAGAAACCGCGCCCCAGCATTTT. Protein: CASSLETAPQHF.

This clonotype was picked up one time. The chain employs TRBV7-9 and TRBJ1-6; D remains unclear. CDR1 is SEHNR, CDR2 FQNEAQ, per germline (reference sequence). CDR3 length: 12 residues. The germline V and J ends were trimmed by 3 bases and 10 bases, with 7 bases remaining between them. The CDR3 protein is CASSFSESPLHF. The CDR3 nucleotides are TGTGCCAGCAGCTTTTCGGAGTCACCCCTCCACTTT.

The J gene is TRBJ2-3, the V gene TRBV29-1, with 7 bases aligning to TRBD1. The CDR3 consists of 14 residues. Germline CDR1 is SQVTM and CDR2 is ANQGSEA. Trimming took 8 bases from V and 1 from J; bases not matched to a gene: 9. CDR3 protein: CSLRQGVGTDTQYF. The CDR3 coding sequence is TGCAGCTTAAGACAGGGCGTTGGCACAGATACGCAGTATTTT.

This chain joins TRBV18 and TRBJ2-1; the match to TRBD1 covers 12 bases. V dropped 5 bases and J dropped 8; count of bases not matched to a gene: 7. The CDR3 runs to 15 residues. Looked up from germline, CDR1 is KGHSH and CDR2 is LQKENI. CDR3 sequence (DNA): TGTGCCAGCTCAGCCGGGACAGGGGGCTTAGATGAGCAGTTCTTC. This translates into CASSAGTGGLDEQFF.

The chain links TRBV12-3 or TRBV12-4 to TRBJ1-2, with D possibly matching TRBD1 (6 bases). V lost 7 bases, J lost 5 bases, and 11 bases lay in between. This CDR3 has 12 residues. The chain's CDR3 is CASTTGKYGYTF. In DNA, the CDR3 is TGTGCCAGCACCACAGGGAAGTATGGCTACACCTTC.

The CDR3 reads CASSPKTGTSTDTQYF. The CDR3 DNA reads as TGTGCCAGCAGCCCCAAGACAGGGACTAGCACAGATACGCAGTATTTT. The genes are TRBV4-2 and TRBJ2-3; D perhaps matches TRBD1 (7 bases). This CDR3 region has 16 residues. Germline-derived CDR1 and CDR2 are LGHNA and YNFKEQ. V was pared by 4 bases and J by 0 bases, with 14 bases between.

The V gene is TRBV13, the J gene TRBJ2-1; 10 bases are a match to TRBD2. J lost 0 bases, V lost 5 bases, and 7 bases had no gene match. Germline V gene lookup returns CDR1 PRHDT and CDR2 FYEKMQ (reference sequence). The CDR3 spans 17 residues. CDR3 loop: CASSASSGGFSYNEQFF. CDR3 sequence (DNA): TGTGCCAGCAGCGCATCTAGCGGGGGCTTCTCCTACAATGAGCAGTTCTTC.

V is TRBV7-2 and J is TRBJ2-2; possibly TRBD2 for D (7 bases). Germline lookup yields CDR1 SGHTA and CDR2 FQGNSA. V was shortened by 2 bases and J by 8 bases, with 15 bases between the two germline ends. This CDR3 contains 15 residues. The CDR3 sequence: CASSLQGGARGELFF. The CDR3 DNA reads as TGTGCCAGCAGCTTACAAGGGGGGGCCAGAGGGGAGCTGTTTTTT.

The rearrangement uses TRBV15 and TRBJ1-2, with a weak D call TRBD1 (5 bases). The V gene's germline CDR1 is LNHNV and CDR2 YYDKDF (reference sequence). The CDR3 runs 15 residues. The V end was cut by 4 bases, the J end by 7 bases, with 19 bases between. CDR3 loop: CATSIPGAGWSGYTF. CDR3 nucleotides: TGTGCCACCAGCATCCCCGGAGCAGGGTGGAGTGGCTACACCTTC.

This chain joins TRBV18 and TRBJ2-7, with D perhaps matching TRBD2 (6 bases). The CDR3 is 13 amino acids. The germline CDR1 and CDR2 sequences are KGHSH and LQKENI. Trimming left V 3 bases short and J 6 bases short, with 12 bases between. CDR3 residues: CASSPLAGSEQYF. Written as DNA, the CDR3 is TGTGCCAGCTCACCCCTCGCGGGGTCCGAGCAGTACTTC. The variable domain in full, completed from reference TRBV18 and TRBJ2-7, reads NAGVMQNPRHLVRRRGQEARLRCSPMKGHSHVYWYRQLPEEGLKFMVYLQKENIIDESGMPKERFSAEFPKEGPSILRIQQVVRGDSAAYFCASSPLAGSEQYFGPGTRLTVT.

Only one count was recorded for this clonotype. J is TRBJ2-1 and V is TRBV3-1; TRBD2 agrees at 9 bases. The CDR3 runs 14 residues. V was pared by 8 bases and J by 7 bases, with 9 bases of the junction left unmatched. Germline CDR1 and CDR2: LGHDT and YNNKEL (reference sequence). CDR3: CASSRAGGTNEQFF. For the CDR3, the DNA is TGTGCCAGCTCCCGGGCGGGGGGGACTAATGAGCAGTTCTTC.

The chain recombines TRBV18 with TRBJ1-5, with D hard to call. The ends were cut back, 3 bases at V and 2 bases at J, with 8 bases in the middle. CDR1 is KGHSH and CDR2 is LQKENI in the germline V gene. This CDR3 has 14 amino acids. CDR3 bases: TGTGCCAGCTCACCTCTCGAAGGCAATCAGCCCCAGCATTTT. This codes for CASSPLEGNQPQHF.

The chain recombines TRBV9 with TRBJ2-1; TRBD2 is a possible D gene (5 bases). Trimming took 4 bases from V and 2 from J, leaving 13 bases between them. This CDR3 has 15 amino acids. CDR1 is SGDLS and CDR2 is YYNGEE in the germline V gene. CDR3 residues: CASSPSARAYNEQFF. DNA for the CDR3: TGTGCCAGCAGCCCCTCAGCGAGGGCCTACAATGAGCAGTTCTTC.

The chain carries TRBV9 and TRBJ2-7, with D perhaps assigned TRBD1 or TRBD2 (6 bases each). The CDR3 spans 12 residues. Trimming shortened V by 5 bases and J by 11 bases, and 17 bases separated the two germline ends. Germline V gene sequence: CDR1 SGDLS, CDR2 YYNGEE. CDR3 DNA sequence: TGTGCCAGCAGTACAGAGGGGGGCGCGAAGTACTTC. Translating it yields CASSTEGGAKYF.

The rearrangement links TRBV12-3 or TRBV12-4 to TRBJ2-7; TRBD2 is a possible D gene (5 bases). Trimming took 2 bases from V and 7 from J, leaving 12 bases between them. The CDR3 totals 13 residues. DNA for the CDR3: TGTGCCAGCAGTTTACCGGCAACTAGGGAGCAGTACTTC. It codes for CASSLPATREQYF.

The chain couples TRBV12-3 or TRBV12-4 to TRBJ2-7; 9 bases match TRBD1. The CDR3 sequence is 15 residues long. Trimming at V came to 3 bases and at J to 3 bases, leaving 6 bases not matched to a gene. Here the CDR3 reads CASSFGDRGDYEQYF. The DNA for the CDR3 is TGTGCCAGCAGTTTTGGCGACAGGGGGGACTACGAGCAGTACTTC.

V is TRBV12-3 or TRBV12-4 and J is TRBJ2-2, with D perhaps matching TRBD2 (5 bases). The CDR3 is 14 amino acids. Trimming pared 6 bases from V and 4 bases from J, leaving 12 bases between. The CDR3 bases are TGTGCCAGCAGCCCCCTCCGGGGCACCGGGGAGCTGTTTTTT. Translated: CASSPLRGTGELFF.

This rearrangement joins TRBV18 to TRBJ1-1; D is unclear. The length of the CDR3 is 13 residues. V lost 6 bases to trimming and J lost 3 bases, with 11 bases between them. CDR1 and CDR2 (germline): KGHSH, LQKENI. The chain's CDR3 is CASSPRSDTEAFF. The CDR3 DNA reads TGTGCCAGCTCCCCAAGATCGGACACTGAAGCTTTCTTT.

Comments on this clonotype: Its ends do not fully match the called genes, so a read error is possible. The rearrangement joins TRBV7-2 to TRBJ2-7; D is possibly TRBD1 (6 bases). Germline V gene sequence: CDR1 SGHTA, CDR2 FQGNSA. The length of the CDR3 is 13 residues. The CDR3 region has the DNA TGTGCCAGCAGCATCTCGCCCGGACAGACCCTACGCTTC. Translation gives CASSISPGQTLRF.

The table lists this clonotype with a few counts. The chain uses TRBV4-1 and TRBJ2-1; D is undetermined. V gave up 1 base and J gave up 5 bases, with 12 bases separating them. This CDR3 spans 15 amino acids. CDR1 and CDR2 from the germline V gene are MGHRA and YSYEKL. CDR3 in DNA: TGCGCCAGCAGCCAAGTACCAGGTATGGACAATGAGCAGTTCTTC. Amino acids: CASSQVPGMDNEQFF.

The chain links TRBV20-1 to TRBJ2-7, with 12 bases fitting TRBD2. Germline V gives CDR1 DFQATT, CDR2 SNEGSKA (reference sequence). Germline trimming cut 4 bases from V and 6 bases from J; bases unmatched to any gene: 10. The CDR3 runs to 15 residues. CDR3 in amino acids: CSANPTSGGTIEQYF. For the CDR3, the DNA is TGCAGTGCTAACCCAACTAGCGGGGGGACGATCGAGCAGTACTTC.

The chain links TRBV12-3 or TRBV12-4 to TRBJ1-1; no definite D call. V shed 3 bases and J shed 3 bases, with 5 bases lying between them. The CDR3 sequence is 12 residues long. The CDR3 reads CASSFVDTEAFF. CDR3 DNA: TGTGCCAGCAGTTTCGTAGACACTGAAGCTTTCTTT.